What follows are 6 T cell receptor beta chains derived from one specimen sequenced in a study of CD8+CD57+ T cells in acquired aplastic anemia. Researchers used genomic DNA as the template to profile TCR beta VDJ and CDR3. MiXCR, applied by TCRdb to the reads, yields one record per CDR3 protein. The sample carries about 110,000 distinct CDR3 sequences, approximately 48% recorded once. The sequenced sample consisted of sorted CD4+, CD8+, or CD8+CD57+ T cells (not recorded which) from PBMCs. These receptor sequences come from a human donor in good health, serving as a control.

Ten or more counts support this clonotype. The V and J genes are TRBV19 and TRBJ1-1; the match to TRBD1 covers 8 bases. This CDR3 contains 17 residues. Per the germline V gene, CDR1 is LNHDA and CDR2 is SQIVND (reference sequence). V dropped 7 bases and J dropped 1; count of bases not matched to a gene: 14. The CDR3, as DNA: TGTGCCAGTACCCTCGGACAGGGTAAGGGTGGGAACACTGAAGCTTTCTTT. Translated: CASTLGQGKGGNTEAFF.

In its sample, this clonotype was seen many times. The chain is built from TRBV9 and TRBJ1-1; D gene uncertain. Per the germline V gene, CDR1 is SGDLS and CDR2 is YYNGEE. CDR3 length equals 15 residues. The V gene lost 0 bases and the J gene lost 4 bases, with 13 bases spanning the gap. CDR3 in DNA: TGTGCCAGCAGCGTAGCGGAGGTGCAGGTCACTGAAGCTTTCTTT. Protein product: CASSVAEVQVTEAFF.

Comments on this clonotype: A much larger clone is a single base away; this may be a read error. This chain uses TRBV10-3 with TRBJ2-1; 8 nucleotides line up with TRBD2. The CDR3 loop spans 15 amino acids. Germline V gives CDR1 ENHRY, CDR2 SYGVKD. J lost 4 bases, V lost 3 bases, and 5 bases had no gene match. CDR3 sequence reads: CAISEVGGGYNEQFF. The CDR3 nucleotides read TGTGCCATCAGTGAAGTCGGCGGGGGGTACAATGAGCAGTTCTTC.

This clonotype was found a few times. The rearrangement joins TRBV19 to TRBJ2-5; 8 nucleotides agree with TRBD1. The V gene end was trimmed by 4 bases and the J gene end by 5 bases; junction bases not matched to a gene: 9. The CDR3 totals 15 residues. Germline V lookup: CDR1 LNHDA, CDR2 SQIVND (reference sequence). Here the CDR3 reads CASSTTGGWKETQYF. CDR3 nucleotides: TGTGCCAGTAGTACAACAGGGGGATGGAAGGAGACCCAGTACTTC.

CDR3 coding DNA: TGTGCCAGCAGACCAACCGGGAGGGCAGGAGATACGCAGTATTTT. Encoded protein: CASRPTGRAGDTQYF. V gene TRBV7-3 combines with J gene TRBJ2-3; 8 bases fit TRBD2. Germline V gives CDR1 SGHTA, CDR2 FQGTGA. The CDR3 is 15 amino acids. J lost 5 bases, V lost 6 bases, and 10 bases had no gene match.

The chain uses TRBV19 and TRBJ2-7; D is unclear. The V gene's germline CDR1 is LNHDA and CDR2 SQIVND (reference sequence). The CDR3 length is 11 residues. V was trimmed by 5 bases and J by 5 bases, leaving 7 bases between them. Here the CDR3 reads CASSSSHEQYF. CDR3 coding DNA: TGTGCCAGTAGTTCGAGCCACGAGCAGTACTTC.